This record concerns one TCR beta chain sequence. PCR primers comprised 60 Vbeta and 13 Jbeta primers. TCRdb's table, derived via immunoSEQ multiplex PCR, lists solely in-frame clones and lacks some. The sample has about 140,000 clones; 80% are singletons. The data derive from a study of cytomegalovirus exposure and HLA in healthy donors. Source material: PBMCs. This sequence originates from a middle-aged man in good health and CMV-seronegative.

Here the CDR3 reads CASSLEGTGASPLHF. The CDR3 coding sequence is TGTGCCAGCAGCTTAGAGGGGACAGGGGCTTCACCCCTCCACTTT. This chain connects TRBV7-9 to TRBJ1-6; TRBD1 agrees at 10 bases. The J segment lost 9 bases and the V segment lost 1 base, leaving 3 bases of the junction unmatched. The CDR3 length is 15 residues. The germline gives CDR1 SEHNR, CDR2 FQNEAQ (reference sequence).